One TCR beta chain is described in this entry. The data belong to a study of blood T cell repertoires in COVID-19. Study-wide background: Spain, Italy and the United States supplied samples that represented acute and convalescent COVID-19. PBMCs, B-cell-depleted T cells, or T cells provided the cDNA or gDNA that made up the material.

Original methodology: Estimation of nucleated cell counts relied on the amplification of reference gene primers. Profiled with immunoSEQ multiplex PCR; TCRdb holds only in-frame clones, not every one. The V and J calls and clone size are taken from that table; D and trimming were inferred from the DNA. The repertoire holds approximately 210,000 clones, with approximately 86% as singletons. The CDR3 contains 14 residues. V gave up 5 bases and J gave up 1 base; unmatched junction bases: 4. In germline, CDR1 is SEHNR, CDR2 FQNEAQ (reference sequence). This chain uses TRBV7-9 with TRBJ1-1, with 7 bases aligning to TRBD1. The sequenced sample consisted of peripheral blood. The source is a woman older than 75 with acute or convalescent COVID-19. The CDR3 DNA reads TGTGCCAGCAGCCCCGGGACAGCGAACACTGAAGCTTTCTTT. Amino acids: CASSPGTANTEAFF.